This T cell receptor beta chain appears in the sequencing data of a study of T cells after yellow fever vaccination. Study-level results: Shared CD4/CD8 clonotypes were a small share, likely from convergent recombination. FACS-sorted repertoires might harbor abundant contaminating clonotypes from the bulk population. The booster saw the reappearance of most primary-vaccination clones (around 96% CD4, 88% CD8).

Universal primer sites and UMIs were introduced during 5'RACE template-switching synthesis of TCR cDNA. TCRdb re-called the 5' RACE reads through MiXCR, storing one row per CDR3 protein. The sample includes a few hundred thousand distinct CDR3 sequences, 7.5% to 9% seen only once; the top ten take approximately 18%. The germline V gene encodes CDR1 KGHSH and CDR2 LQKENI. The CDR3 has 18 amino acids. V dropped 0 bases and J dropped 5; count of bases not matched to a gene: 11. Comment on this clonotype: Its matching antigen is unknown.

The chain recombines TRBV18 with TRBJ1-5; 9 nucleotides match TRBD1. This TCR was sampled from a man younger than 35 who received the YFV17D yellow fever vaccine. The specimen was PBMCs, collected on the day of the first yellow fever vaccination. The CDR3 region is CASSPPRGQGGIDQPQHF. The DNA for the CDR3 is TGTGCCAGCTCACCACCGAGGGGACAGGGCGGAATTGATCAGCCCCAGCATTTT.